Below are 31 T cell receptor beta chains sequenced from a single sample in a study of CD8 T cells in Susac syndrome (dated by TCRdb to between 2017 and 2020). Libraries were prepared through the immunoSEQ multiplex PCR assay. RNA was extracted with the RNeasy kit and 0.5 to 1 ug was reverse transcribed using random hexamers. TCRdb reran the public reads through fastp at Q25 and MiXCR, keeping productive beta chains. Rows are unified per CDR3 protein, each entry keeping the most common DNA and genes. The sample includes some 110,000 distinct CDR3 sequences, with about 92% observed a single time. Roughly 0.31% of the sample is taken by the ten largest. Sequences were obtained from CD8+ T cells from PBMCs. These receptor sequences come from a human donor with multiple sclerosis.

V is TRBV12-3 or TRBV12-4 and J is TRBJ1-1, with D unclear. Trimming removed 4 bases at V and 1 base at J, with 13 bases between. The CDR3 spans 15 residues. The CDR3, as DNA: TGTGCCAGCAGTTCCAGACAAGGATGGAACACTGAAGCTTTCTTT. It codes for CASSSRQGWNTEAFF.

The genes are TRBV24-1 and TRBJ2-5, with D perhaps being TRBD1 or TRBD2 (5 bases each). This CDR3 has 13 amino acids. Trimming stripped 7 bases from V and 5 bases from J, with 13 bases between. Per germline, CDR1 KGHDR and CDR2 SFDVKD. The CDR3 here is CATSPPWGETQYF. The CDR3 DNA sequence: TGTGCCACCAGCCCTCCCTGGGGGGAGACCCAGTACTTC.

The chain joins TRBV18 to TRBJ2-1; 9 positions match TRBD1. From germline, CDR1 is KGHSH and CDR2 LQKENI. This CDR3 region has 14 residues. V was clipped by 3 bases and J by 5 bases; unmatched bases: 2. The chain's CDR3 is CASSPGDRDNEQFF. CDR3 DNA: TGTGCCAGCTCACCCGGGGACAGGGACAATGAGCAGTTCTTC.

The rearrangement links TRBV7-9 to TRBJ2-3; 16 bases are shared with TRBD2. Germline V lookup: CDR1 SEHNR, CDR2 FQNEAQ (reference sequence). V shed 5 bases, J shed 4 bases, and the junction held 3 bases outside the gene matches. The CDR3 runs to 16 residues. This CDR3 is CASSPGTSGRADTQYF. CDR3 in DNA: TGTGCCAGCAGCCCCGGGACTAGCGGGAGGGCAGATACGCAGTATTTT.

For the CDR3, the DNA is TGTGCCAGCAGCCCCTCGACGGGGAGTTCACCCCTCCACTTT. Amino acid sequence: CASSPSTGSSPLHF. V gene TRBV7-9 combines with J gene TRBJ1-6; D call uncertain. Germline V gene sequence: CDR1 SEHNR, CDR2 FQNEAQ (reference sequence). The CDR3 is 14 amino acids. The V gene lost 5 bases and the J gene lost 9 bases, with 14 bases spanning the gap. Using reference TRBV7-9 and TRBJ1-6 for the parts outside the CDR3, the full variable domain is DTGVSQNPRHKITKRGQNVTFRCDPISEHNRLYWYRQTLGQGPEFLTYFQNEAQLEKSRLLSDRFSAERPKGSFSTLEIQRTEQGDSAMYLCASSPSTGSSPLHFGNGTRLTVT.

The chain carries TRBV6-4 and TRBJ2-5; TRBD2 aligns across 10 bases. Germline trimming cut 3 bases from V and 5 bases from J; bases unmatched to any gene: 6. There are 15 residues in the CDR3. In germline, CDR1 is MRHNA, CDR2 SNTAGT. CDR3 residues: CASSESGRARETQYF. CDR3 in DNA: TGTGCCAGCAGTGAGAGCGGGAGGGCCAGGGAGACCCAGTACTTC.

V usage is TRBV7-3 and J usage is TRBJ2-5; 11 bases are a match to TRBD1. Per germline, CDR1 SGHTA and CDR2 FQGTGA. This CDR3 has 15 residues. V lost 5 bases and J lost 2; bases outside the gene matches: 4. Here the CDR3 DNA reads TGTGCCAGCAGCCCCGGGGACAGGGGGCAAGAGACCCAGTACTTC. Protein product: CASSPGDRGQETQYF.

The count of this clonotype is one. The chain recombines TRBV7-9 with TRBJ2-3, with D possibly being TRBD2 (5 bases). V was trimmed by 7 bases and J by 2 bases, leaving 19 bases between them. CDR1 SEHNR and CDR2 FQNEAQ come from the germline V gene (reference sequence). This CDR3 comprises 16 residues. As DNA, the CDR3 is TGTGCCAGCAACTTTCGTGAGGGCCTCCCCACAGATACGCAGTATTTT. Its translation is CASNFREGLPTDTQYF.

This chain joins TRBV30 and TRBJ1-1, with D possibly being TRBD1 (6 bases). Trimming took 8 bases from V and 1 from J, leaving 14 bases between them. The CDR3 covers 13 residues. CDR1 GTSNPN and CDR2 SVGIG come from the germline V gene (reference sequence). The CDR3 region is CAGDPTGNTEAFF. CDR3 DNA: TGTGCCGGGGACCCGACAGGGAACACTGAAGCTTTCTTT.

The J gene is TRBJ1-1, the V gene TRBV13, with a tentative D call TRBD1 (6 bases). CDR1 PRHDT and CDR2 FYEKMQ come from the germline V gene (reference sequence). Trimming cost V 4 bases and J 12 bases, with 18 bases left between them. The CDR3 runs 13 residues. CDR3 protein: CASSSLQGVKTFF. The CDR3 DNA reads as TGTGCCAGCAGCTCGCTACAGGGAGTAAAGACTTTCTTT.

The V and J genes are TRBV24-1 and TRBJ1-5; no firm D call. The V gene lost 4 bases and the J gene lost 4 bases, with 10 bases spanning the gap. Germline-derived CDR1 and CDR2 are KGHDR and SFDVKD. The CDR3 totals 14 residues. The CDR3 DNA sequence: TGTGCCACCAGTGACACCAGACCGAATCAGCCCCAGCATTTT. Amino acids: CATSDTRPNQPQHF.

In its sample, this clonotype was seen once. The chain combines TRBV6-5 with TRBJ2-2; D possibly corresponds to TRBD2 (6 bases). Germline assignment: CDR1 MNHEY and CDR2 SVGAGI. The CDR3 is 15 residues long. Trimming shortened V by 0 bases and J by 6 bases, and 11 bases separated the two germline ends. CDR3 residues: CASSYSGGAAGELFF. The DNA for the CDR3 is TGTGCCAGCAGTTACTCGGGGGGAGCGGCCGGGGAGCTGTTTTTT.

The chain is built from TRBV6-9 and TRBJ2-4; D possibly corresponds to TRBD2 (6 bases). The CDR3 has 15 amino acids. Germline values: CDR1 MNHGY, CDR2 SVAAGI. Deletions cut 4 bases from V and 1 base from J, with 11 bases between. CDR3 residues: CASSLSGEAKNIQYF. The CDR3 DNA is TGTGCCAGCAGTTTATCGGGGGAGGCCAAAAACATTCAGTACTTC.

The chain employs TRBV7-9 and TRBJ2-7; D is ambiguous. The CDR3 is made up of 14 amino acids. Germline CDR1 reads SEHNR; CDR2 reads FQNEAQ (reference sequence). V was pared by 5 bases and J by 2 bases, with 13 bases between. DNA of the CDR3: TGTGCCAGCAGCGACCTGACAAGGGCCTACGAGCAGTACTTC. It yields the protein CASSDLTRAYEQYF.

The rearrangement links TRBV13 to TRBJ2-3, with TRBD2 matching 8 bases. The CDR3 consists of 20 residues. The germline V gene has CDR1 PRHDT and CDR2 FYEKMQ (reference sequence). V lost 4 bases and J lost 0; bases outside the gene matches: 18. The DNA of the CDR3 is TGTGCCAGCAGCTCTCAGGGAGGCGGGTCTGGCGGGGGGAGCACAGATACGCAGTATTTT. Encoded protein: CASSSQGGGSGGGSTDTQYF.

This rearrangement joins TRBV7-7 to TRBJ2-1; no clear D gene. The CDR3 contains 13 residues. Germline CDR1 and CDR2: SSHAT and FNYEAQ (reference sequence). Trimming took off 2 bases at V and 5 bases at J, with 7 bases between the two ends. The CDR3 region is CASSLNSNNEQFF. CDR3 nucleotides: TGTGCCAGCAGCTTAAACAGTAACAATGAGCAGTTCTTC.

The chain joins TRBV6-2 or TRBV6-3 to TRBJ2-3; no definite D call. Per germline, CDR1 MNHEY and CDR2 SVGEGT. The CDR3 is 16 residues long. With 6 bases removed from V and 2 bases from J, the gap between germline ends came to 18 bases. DNA of the CDR3: TGTGCCAGCAGCCTGACTTGGAGTCGGAACACAGATACGCAGTATTTT. This codes for CASSLTWSRNTDTQYF.

The V and J genes are TRBV5-1 and TRBJ2-3, with TRBD2 matching 9 bases. The CDR3 extends over 16 amino acids. The J segment lost 4 bases and the V segment lost 4 bases, leaving 10 bases of the junction unmatched. Germline CDR1 and CDR2: SGHRS and YFSETQ. The CDR3 DNA sequence: TGCGCCAGCAGCCCGCGGGATAGCGGGAGCCCAGATACGCAGTATTTT. Protein product: CASSPRDSGSPDTQYF.

V and J are TRBV29-1 and TRBJ2-1; TRBD2 agrees at 13 bases. Germline assignment: CDR1 SQVTM and CDR2 ANQGSEA. CDR3 length equals 16 residues. V was clipped by 0 bases and J by 6 bases; unmatched bases: 5. CDR3 amino acids: CSVEEPGLAGANEQFF. The CDR3 DNA sequence: TGCAGCGTTGAAGAACCAGGACTAGCGGGAGCCAATGAGCAGTTCTTC.

This rearrangement joins TRBV5-1 to TRBJ2-3, with D maybe TRBD2 (6 bases). Germline CDR1 and CDR2: SGHRS and YFSETQ. The CDR3 covers 16 residues. V was pared by 3 bases and J by 0 bases, with 14 bases between. DNA of the CDR3: TGCGCCAGCAGCTGGGGTTCGGGAGTTAGCACAGATACGCAGTATTTT. Translating it yields CASSWGSGVSTDTQYF. Full variable domain (rest looked up from reference TRBV5-1 and TRBJ2-3): KAGVTQTPRYLIKTRGQQVTLSCSPISGHRSVSWYQQTPGQGLQFLFEYFSETQRNKGNFPGRFSGRQFSNSRSEMNVSTLELGDSALYLCASSWGSGVSTDTQYFGPGTRLTVL.

The genes are TRBV24-1 and TRBJ2-4; no clear D. Trimming left V 1 base short and J 8 bases short, with 5 bases between. CDR3 length: 12 amino acids. The germline V gene encodes CDR1 KGHDR and CDR2 SFDVKD. In DNA form, the CDR3 reads TGTGCCACCAGTGATTTTGGGGACATTCAGTACTTC. This codes for CATSDFGDIQYF.

The rearrangement links TRBV12-3 or TRBV12-4 to TRBJ2-2; TRBD2 matches 12 bases. Trimming cost V 8 bases and J 6 bases; bases outside gene matches: 7. The CDR3 covers 15 residues. The CDR3 coding sequence is TGTGCCAGCGCCCGGACTAGCGGGAAGTCCGGGGAGCTGTTTTTT. As protein: CASARTSGKSGELFF.

A few counts support this clonotype. CDR3 sequence (DNA): TGTGCCACCAGCAGAGCTGGTAATACCTACAATGAGCAGTTCTTC. It translates to CATSRAGNTYNEQFF. V gene TRBV15 combines with J gene TRBJ2-1; D gene ambiguous. The CDR3 runs to 15 residues. V lost 1 base and J 2 bases, leaving 9 bases between the germline ends. Germline V gives CDR1 LNHNV, CDR2 YYDKDF (reference sequence). Complete variable domain (other parts from reference TRBV15 and TRBJ2-1): DAMVIQNPRYQVTQFGKPVTLSCSQTLNHNVMYWYQQKSSQAPKLLFHYYDKDFNNEADTPDNFQSRRPNTSFCFLDIRSPGLGDTAMYLCATSRAGNTYNEQFFGPGTRLTVL.

The V gene is TRBV19, the J gene TRBJ1-5; D perhaps matches TRBD1 (5 bases). The CDR3 spans 14 residues. The V end was cut by 3 bases, the J end by 2 bases, with 8 bases between. Germline V CDR1 and CDR2: LNHDA, SQIVND (reference sequence). CDR3 coding DNA: TGTGCCAGTAGTATCCAGGGAGGCAATCAGCCCCAGCATTTT. Its protein is CASSIQGGNQPQHF. The entire variable domain, with the rest obtained from reference TRBV19 and TRBJ1-5, is as follows: DGGITQSPKYLFRKEGQNVTLSCEQNLNHDAMYWYRQDPGQGLRLIYYSQIVNDFQKGDIAEGYSVSREKKESFPLTVTSAQKNPTAFYLCASSIQGGNQPQHFGDGTRLSIL.

The V and J genes are TRBV7-6 and TRBJ1-4, with 9 bases that match TRBD1. Per germline, CDR1 SGHVS and CDR2 FNYEAQ. The CDR3 contains 16 residues. The trim removed 5 bases at V and 3 bases at J, leaving 7 bases unmatched. CDR3 in amino acids: CASSPWTGEANEKLFF. The CDR3 DNA reads as TGTGCCAGCAGCCCATGGACAGGGGAAGCTAATGAAAAACTGTTTTTT.

This clonotype has just one count. The rearrangement uses TRBV5-1 and TRBJ1-1; TRBD1 aligns across 7 bases. The CDR3 consists of 14 residues. Germline CDR1 reads SGHRS; CDR2 reads YFSETQ. Trimming cost V 5 bases and J 7 bases; bases outside gene matches: 11. CDR3 nucleotide sequence: TGCGCCAGCAGTCTGGCCCCCGACAGGGATGAAGCTTTCTTT. Protein product: CASSLAPDRDEAFF.

CDR3 region: CASSTGPWGEQYV. The CDR3 DNA reads TGTGCCAGCAGTACAGGACCGTGGGGCGAGCAGTACGTC. The chain recombines TRBV6-1 with TRBJ2-7, with D possibly being TRBD1 (5 bases). V lost 5 bases and J lost 6, with 14 bases in between. Germline V lookup: CDR1 MNHNS, CDR2 SASEGT. This CDR3 is built from 13 residues.

This chain connects TRBV13 to TRBJ2-1, with no clear D. The CDR3 is 13 residues long. Looked up from germline, CDR1 is PRHDT and CDR2 is FYEKMQ (reference sequence). Trimming stripped 6 bases from V and 8 bases from J, with 14 bases between. In DNA, the CDR3 is TGTGCCAGCAGTTTCCCCCCCGGCCATGAGCAGTTCTTC. It specifies CASSFPPGHEQFF.

This clonotype was detected only once. The chain recombines TRBV7-9 with TRBJ1-1; TRBD1 might be the D (5 bases). V lost 4 bases and J 4 bases, leaving 10 bases between the germline ends. CDR1 is SEHNR, CDR2 FQNEAQ, per germline (reference sequence). The CDR3 length is 13 residues. This CDR3 is CASSWGGATEAFF. The CDR3 coding sequence is TGTGCCAGCAGCTGGGGAGGGGCCACTGAAGCTTTCTTT.

The chain is built from TRBV20-1 and TRBJ1-2; TRBD1 agrees at 9 bases. Germline V gene data show CDR1 as DFQATT and CDR2 as SNEGSKA (reference sequence). The V and J ends lost 4 bases and 2 bases, in that order; junction bases with no gene match: 5. This CDR3 is built from 14 residues. This chain's CDR3 is CSATTGGSNYGYTF. Written as DNA, the CDR3 is TGCAGTGCTACAACAGGGGGCTCAAACTATGGCTACACCTTC.

The rearrangement links TRBV12-3 or TRBV12-4 to TRBJ2-1; D tentatively reads TRBD1 or TRBD2 (5 bases each). The CDR3 is 16 residues long. The V end lost 5 bases, the J end lost 5 bases, and 19 bases lay between the germline ends. The CDR3 bases are TGTGCCAGCAGTCCAGCATCTACAGGACTTAACAATGAGCAGTTCTTC. Translation gives CASSPASTGLNNEQFF.